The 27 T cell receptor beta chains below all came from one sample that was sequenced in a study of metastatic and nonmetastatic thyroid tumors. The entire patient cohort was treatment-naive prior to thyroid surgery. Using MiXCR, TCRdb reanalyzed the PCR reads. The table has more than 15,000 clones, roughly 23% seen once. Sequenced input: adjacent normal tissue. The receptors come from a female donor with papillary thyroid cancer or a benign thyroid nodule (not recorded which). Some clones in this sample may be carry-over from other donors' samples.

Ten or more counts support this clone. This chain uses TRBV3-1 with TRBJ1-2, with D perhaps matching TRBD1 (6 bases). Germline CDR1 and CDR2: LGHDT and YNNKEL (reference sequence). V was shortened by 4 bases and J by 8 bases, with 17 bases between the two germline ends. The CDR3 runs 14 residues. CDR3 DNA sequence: TGTGCCAGCAGCCTTGAGGCGGGGGCCAGCGGCTACACCTTC. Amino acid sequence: CASSLEAGASGYTF.

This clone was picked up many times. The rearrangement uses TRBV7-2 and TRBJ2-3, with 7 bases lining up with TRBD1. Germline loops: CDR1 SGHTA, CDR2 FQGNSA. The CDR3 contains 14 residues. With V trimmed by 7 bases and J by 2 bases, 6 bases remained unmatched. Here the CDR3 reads CASNRDRATDTQYF. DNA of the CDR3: TGTGCCAGCAACCGGGACAGAGCCACAGATACGCAGTATTTT.

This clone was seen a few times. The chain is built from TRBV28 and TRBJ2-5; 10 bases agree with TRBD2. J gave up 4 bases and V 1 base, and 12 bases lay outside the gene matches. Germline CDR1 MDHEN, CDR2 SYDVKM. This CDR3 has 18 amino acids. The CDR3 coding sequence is TGTGCCAGCAGTTTATTAGTCCCTACTAGCGGGGCTAGAGAGACCCAGTACTTC. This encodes CASSLLVPTSGARETQYF.

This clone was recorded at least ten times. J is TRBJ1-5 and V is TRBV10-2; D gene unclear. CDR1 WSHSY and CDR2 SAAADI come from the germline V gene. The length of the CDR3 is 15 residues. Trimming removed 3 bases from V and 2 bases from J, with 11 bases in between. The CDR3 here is CASSEGGNGNQPQHF. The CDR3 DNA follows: TGCGCCAGCAGTGAAGGAGGGAATGGCAATCAGCCCCAGCATTTT.

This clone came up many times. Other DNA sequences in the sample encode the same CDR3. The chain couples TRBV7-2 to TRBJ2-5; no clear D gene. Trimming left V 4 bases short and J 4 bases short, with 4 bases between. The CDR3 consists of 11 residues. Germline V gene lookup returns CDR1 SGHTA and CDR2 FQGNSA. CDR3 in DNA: TGTGCCAGCAGCTCCCGAGAGACCCAGTACTTC. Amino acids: CASSSRETQYF.

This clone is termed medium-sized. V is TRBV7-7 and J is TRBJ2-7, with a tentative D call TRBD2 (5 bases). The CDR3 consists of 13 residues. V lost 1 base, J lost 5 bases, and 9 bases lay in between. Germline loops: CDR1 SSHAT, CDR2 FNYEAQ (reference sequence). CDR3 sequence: CASSLDEGNEQYF. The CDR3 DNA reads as TGTGCCAGCAGCTTAGATGAGGGAAACGAGCAGTACTTC.

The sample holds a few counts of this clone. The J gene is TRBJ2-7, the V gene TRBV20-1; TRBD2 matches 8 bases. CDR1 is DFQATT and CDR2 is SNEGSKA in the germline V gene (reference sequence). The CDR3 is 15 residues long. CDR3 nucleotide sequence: TGCGGAGCTCAGATGCCCAGCGGGAGCTCCTACGAGCAGTACTTC. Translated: CGAQMPSGSSYEQYF.

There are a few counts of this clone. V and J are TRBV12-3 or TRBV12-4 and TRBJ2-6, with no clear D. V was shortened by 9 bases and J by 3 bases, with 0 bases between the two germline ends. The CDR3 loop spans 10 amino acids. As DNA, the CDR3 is TGTGCCAGTGGGGCCAACGTCCTGACTTTC. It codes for CASGANVLTF.

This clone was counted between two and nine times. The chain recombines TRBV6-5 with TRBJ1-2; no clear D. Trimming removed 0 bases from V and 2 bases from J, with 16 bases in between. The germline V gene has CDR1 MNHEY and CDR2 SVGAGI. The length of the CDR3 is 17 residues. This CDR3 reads CASSYSRGLGGNYGYTF. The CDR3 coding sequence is TGTGCCAGCAGTTACTCGAGAGGCCTAGGAGGGAACTATGGCTACACCTTC.

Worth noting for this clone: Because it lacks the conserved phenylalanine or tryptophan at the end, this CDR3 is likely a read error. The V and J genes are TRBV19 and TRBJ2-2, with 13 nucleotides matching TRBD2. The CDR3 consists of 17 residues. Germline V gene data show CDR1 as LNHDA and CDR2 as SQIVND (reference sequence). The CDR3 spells CASSMGFGLAGAGELFL. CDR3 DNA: TGCGCCAGTAGTATGGGATTTGGACTAGCGGGAGCCGGGGAGCTGTTTCTT.

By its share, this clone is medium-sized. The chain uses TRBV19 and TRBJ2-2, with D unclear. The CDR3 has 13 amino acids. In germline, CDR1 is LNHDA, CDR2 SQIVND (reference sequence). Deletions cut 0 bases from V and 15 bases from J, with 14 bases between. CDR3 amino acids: CASSIDYRSRLFF. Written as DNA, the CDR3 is TGTGCCAGTAGTATAGATTACCGCTCACGGTTGTTTTTT.

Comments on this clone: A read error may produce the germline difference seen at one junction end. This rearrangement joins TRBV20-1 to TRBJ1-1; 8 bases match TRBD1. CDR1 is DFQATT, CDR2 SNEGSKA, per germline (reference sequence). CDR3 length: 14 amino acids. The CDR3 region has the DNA TGCAGTGCGCACCCTCAGGGGGCTTACACTGAAGCTTCCTTT. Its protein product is CSAHPQGAYTEASF.

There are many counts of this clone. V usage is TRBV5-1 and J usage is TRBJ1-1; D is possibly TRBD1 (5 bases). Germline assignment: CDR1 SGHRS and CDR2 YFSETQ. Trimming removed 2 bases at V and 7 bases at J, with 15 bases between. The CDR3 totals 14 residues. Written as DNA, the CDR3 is TGCGCCAGCAGCTTAAGAGGGGCGGTCCGTGAAGCTTTCTTT. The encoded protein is CASSLRGAVREAFF.

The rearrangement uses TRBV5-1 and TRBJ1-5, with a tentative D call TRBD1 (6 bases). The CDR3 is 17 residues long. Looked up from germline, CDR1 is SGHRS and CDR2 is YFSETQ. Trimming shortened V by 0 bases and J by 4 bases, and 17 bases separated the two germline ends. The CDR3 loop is CASSLAKSGARNQPQHF. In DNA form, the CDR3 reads TGCGCCAGCAGCTTGGCCAAGTCGGGGGCCAGGAATCAGCCCCAGCATTTT.

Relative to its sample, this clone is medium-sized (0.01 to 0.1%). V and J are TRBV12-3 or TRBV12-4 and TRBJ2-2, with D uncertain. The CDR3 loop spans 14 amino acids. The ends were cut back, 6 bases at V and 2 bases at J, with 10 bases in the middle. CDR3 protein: CASSERPNTGELFF. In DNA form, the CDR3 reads TGTGCCAGCAGCGAGAGGCCTAACACCGGGGAGCTGTTTTTT.

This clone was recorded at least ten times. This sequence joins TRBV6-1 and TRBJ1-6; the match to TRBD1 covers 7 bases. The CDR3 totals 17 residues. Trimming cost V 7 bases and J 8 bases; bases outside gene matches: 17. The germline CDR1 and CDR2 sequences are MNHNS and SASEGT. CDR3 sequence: CASTLLRGGPAYSPLHF. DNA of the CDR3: TGTGCCAGCACCCTTCTCAGGGGGGGTCCGGCATATTCACCCCTCCACTTT.

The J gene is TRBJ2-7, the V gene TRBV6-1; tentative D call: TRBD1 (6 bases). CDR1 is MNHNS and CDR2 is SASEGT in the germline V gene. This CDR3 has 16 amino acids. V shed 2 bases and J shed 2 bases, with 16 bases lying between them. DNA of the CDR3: TGTGCCAGCAGTGAAAGCGTGAGGGACATAACCTACGAGCAGTACTTC. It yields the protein CASSESVRDITYEQYF.

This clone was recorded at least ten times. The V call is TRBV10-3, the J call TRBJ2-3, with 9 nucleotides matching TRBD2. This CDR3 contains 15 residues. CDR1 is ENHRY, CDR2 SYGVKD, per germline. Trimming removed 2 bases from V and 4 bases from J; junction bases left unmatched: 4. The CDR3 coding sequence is TGTGCCATCAGTGAGGAGCTAGCGGGATCAGATACGCAGTATTTT. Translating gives CAISEELAGSDTQYF.

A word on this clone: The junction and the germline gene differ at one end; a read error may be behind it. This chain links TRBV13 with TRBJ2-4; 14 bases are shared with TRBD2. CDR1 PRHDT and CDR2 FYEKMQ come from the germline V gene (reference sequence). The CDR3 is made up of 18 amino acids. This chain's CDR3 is CSRSYRTSGGLAKNIQYF. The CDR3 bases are TGTTCCAGGAGCTACCGGACTAGCGGGGGGCTAGCCAAAAACATTCAGTACTTC.

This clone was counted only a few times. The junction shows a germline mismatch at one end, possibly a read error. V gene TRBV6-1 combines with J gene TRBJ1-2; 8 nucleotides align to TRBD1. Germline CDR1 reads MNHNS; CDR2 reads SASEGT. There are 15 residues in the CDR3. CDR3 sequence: CASSEGRDRQRGYTF. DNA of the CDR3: TGCGCCAGCAGTGAGGGAAGGGACAGGCAAAGAGGCTACACCTTC.

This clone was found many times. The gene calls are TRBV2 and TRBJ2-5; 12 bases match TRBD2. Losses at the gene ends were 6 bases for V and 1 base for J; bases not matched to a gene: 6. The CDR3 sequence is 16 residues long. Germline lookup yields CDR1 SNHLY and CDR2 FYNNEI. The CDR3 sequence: CASREMTSGSQETQYF. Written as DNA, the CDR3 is TGTGCCAGCAGGGAAATGACTAGCGGGAGCCAAGAGACCCAGTACTTC. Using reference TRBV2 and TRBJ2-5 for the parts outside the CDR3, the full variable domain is EPEVTQTPSHQVTQMGQEVILRCVPISNHLYFYWYRQILGQKVEFLVSFYNNEISEKSEIFDDQFSVERPDGSNFTLKIRSTKLEDSAMYFCASREMTSGSQETQYFGPGTRLLVL.

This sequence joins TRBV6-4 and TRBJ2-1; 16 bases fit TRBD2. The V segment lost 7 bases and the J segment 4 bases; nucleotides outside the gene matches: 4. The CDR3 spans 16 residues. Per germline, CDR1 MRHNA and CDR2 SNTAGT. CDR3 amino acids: CASKGLAGGLYNEQFF. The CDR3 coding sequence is TGTGCCAGCAAGGGACTAGCGGGGGGGCTTTACAATGAGCAGTTCTTC.

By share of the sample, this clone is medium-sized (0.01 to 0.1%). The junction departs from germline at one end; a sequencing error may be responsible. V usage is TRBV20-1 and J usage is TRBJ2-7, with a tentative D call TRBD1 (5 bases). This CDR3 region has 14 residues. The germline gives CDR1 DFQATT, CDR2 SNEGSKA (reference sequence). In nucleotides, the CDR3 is TGTAGTGCTAAGACAGAGCTTAACTCCTACGAGCAGTACTTC. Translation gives CSAKTELNSYEQYF.

The CDR3 DNA follows: TGTGCCAGTAGTATCGAAGGGGGGACAATGGGCCGGAACACTGAAGCTTTCTTT. Translation: CASSIEGGTMGRNTEAFF. This chain connects TRBV19 to TRBJ1-1, with a weak D call TRBD1 (6 bases). CDR1 and CDR2 (germline): LNHDA, SQIVND (reference sequence). CDR3 length equals 18 residues. Trimming cost V 3 bases and J 1 base, with 21 bases left between them.

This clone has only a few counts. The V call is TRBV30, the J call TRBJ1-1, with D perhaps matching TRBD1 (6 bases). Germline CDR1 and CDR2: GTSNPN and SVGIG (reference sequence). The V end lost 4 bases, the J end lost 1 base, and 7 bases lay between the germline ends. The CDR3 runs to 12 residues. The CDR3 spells CAWNRANTEAFF. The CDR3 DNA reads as TGTGCCTGGAACAGGGCGAACACTGAAGCTTTCTTT.

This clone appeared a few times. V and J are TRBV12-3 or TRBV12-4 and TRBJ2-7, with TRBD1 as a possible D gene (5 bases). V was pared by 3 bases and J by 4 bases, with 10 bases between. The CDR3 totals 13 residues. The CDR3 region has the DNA TGTGCCAGCAGTTTTCGGGCAGGGTACGAGCAGTACTTC. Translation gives CASSFRAGYEQYF.

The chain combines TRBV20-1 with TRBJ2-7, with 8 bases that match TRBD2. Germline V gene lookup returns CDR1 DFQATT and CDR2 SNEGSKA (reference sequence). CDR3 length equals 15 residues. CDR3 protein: CSAQGQTSVSGEQYF. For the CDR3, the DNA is TGCAGCGCCCAAGGCCAGACTAGCGTAAGTGGGGAGCAGTACTTC.